This T cell receptor (beta chain) was retrieved from a study of cytomegalovirus exposure and HLA in healthy donors. Looking at the study overall: Early on, a data release was issued that held roughly 84 million unique TCRs from HLA-typed donors.

V lost 6 bases, J lost 0 bases, and 8 bases stayed unmatched. The CDR3 is 16 residues long. Germline V lookup: CDR1 MNHNY, CDR2 SVGAGI (reference sequence). The primer mix had 60 Vbeta and 13 Jbeta primers. Libraries were prepared by immunoSEQ multiplex PCR; TCRdb keeps only in-frame clonotypes and omits some of them. Of around 200,000 clones in the sample, 79% were seen once. The sequence was obtained from a woman aged 18-29 years in good health and CMV-seronegative. The sequenced material came from PBMCs. This chain joins TRBV6-6 and TRBJ2-1; 7 nucleotides line up with TRBD1. The CDR3 loop is CASSRGQSSSYNEQFF. The CDR3 DNA reads TGTGCCAGCAGCCGGGGACAGTCAAGCTCCTACAATGAGCAGTTCTTC.